These 27 T cell receptor beta chains originate from one sample sequenced in a study of control samples from healthy donors and cancer patients. Measured with immunoSEQ multiplex PCR; TCRdb has only the in-frame clones, and not every one. The sample carries some 100,000 clones, roughly nine tenths recorded once. Material: blood. The receptors stem from a woman between 50 and 59 years old in good health.

The J gene is TRBJ2-7, the V gene TRBV7-2; the match to TRBD2 covers 7 bases. Germline V gives CDR1 SGHTA, CDR2 FQGNSA. This CDR3 spans 16 amino acids. Trimming cost V 6 bases and J 0 bases; bases outside gene matches: 11. The chain's CDR3 is CASRGRGPDLSYEQYF. CDR3 nucleotide sequence: TGTGCCAGCAGGGGGAGGGGACCAGATCTCTCCTACGAGCAGTACTTC. Drawing the rest from reference TRBV7-2 and TRBJ2-7, the complete variable domain is GAGVSQSPSNKVTEKGKDVELRCDPISGHTALYWYRQSLGQGLEFLIYFQGNSAPDKSGLPSDRFSAERTGGSVSTLTIQRTQQEDSAVYLCASRGRGPDLSYEQYFGPGTRLTVT.

The chain combines TRBV29-1 with TRBJ1-1; unclear D gene. The CDR3 consists of 12 residues. The V gene's germline CDR1 is SQVTM and CDR2 ANQGSEA. Deletions cut 4 bases from V and 2 bases from J, with 8 bases between. The CDR3 DNA reads TGCAGCGTTGGGACGACTAACACTGAAGCTTTCTTT. It translates to CSVGTTNTEAFF.

The V gene is TRBV5-5, the J gene TRBJ2-7; 9 bases are a match to TRBD1. The CDR3 is 17 residues long. V shed 4 bases, J shed 2 bases, and the junction held 13 bases outside the gene matches. Germline CDR1 and CDR2: SGHKS and YYEKEE (reference sequence). The CDR3 coding sequence is TGTGCCAGCAGCCCCGATGGTCGGACAGGGGAGCCCTACGAGCAGTACTTC. Translating gives CASSPDGRTGEPYEQYF.

The chain uses TRBV7-6 and TRBJ2-1, with D tentatively TRBD2 (5 bases). CDR3 length: 15 amino acids. V lost 3 bases, J lost 0 bases, and 9 bases lay in between. Germline values: CDR1 SGHVS, CDR2 FNYEAQ. The CDR3 DNA follows: TGTGCCAGCAGCTTGAGGGTCAGCTCCTACAATGAGCAGTTCTTC. Amino acids: CASSLRVSSYNEQFF.

The genes are TRBV18 and TRBJ2-1, with 10 bases lining up with TRBD2. The V gene end was trimmed by 3 bases and the J gene end by 4 bases; junction bases not matched to a gene: 9. Germline CDR1 and CDR2: KGHSH and LQKENI. The CDR3 totals 17 residues. The CDR3 coding sequence is TGTGCCAGCTCACCCTCCTCAGGTAGCGGGAGGTACAATGAGCAGTTCTTC. It specifies CASSPSSGSGRYNEQFF. Looking up the rest from reference TRBV18 and TRBJ2-1 gives the full variable domain: NAGVMQNPRHLVRRRGQEARLRCSPMKGHSHVYWYRQLPEEGLKFMVYLQKENIIDESGMPKERFSAEFPKEGPSILRIQQVVRGDSAAYFCASSPSSGSGRYNEQFFGPGTRLTVL.

This clone was seen a few times. This chain connects TRBV2 to TRBJ1-5, with 7 nucleotides matching TRBD1. J lost 1 base, V lost 7 bases, and 7 bases had no gene match. The germline V gene has CDR1 SNHLY and CDR2 FYNNEI. This CDR3 region has 15 residues. The CDR3 DNA sequence: TGTGCCAGCAACCAGGACAGGCTGAGCAATCAGCCCCAGCATTTT. The encoded protein is CASNQDRLSNQPQHF.

The CDR3 sequence is CASSQDRNQPQHF. CDR3 DNA sequence: TGTGCCAGCAGCCAAGACAGAAATCAGCCCCAGCATTTT. V gene TRBV11-3 combines with J gene TRBJ1-5, with D perhaps matching TRBD1 (5 bases). This CDR3 spans 13 amino acids. Per the germline V gene, CDR1 is SGHNT and CDR2 is YENEEA. V lost 5 bases to trimming and J lost 4 bases, with 9 bases between them.

The rearrangement uses TRBV5-1 and TRBJ2-7; the D call may be TRBD1 or TRBD2 (5 bases each). Trimming stripped 4 bases from V and 3 bases from J, with 17 bases between. The CDR3 totals 15 residues. Germline loops: CDR1 SGHRS, CDR2 YFSETQ. In nucleotides, the CDR3 is TGCGCCAGCAGCGTCGCTTCTGGGGGTAACTACGAGCAGTACTTC. Its protein product is CASSVASGGNYEQYF.

This chain connects TRBV15 to TRBJ1-1, with D unresolved. The V end lost 1 base, the J end lost 0 bases, and 6 bases lay between the germline ends. Looked up from germline, CDR1 is LNHNV and CDR2 is YYDKDF (reference sequence). The CDR3 is 14 residues long. The CDR3 sequence is CATSRGAVNTEAFF. The CDR3 DNA sequence: TGTGCCACCAGCAGAGGGGCCGTGAACACTGAAGCTTTCTTT.

The rearrangement links TRBV11-2 to TRBJ2-3; 13 nucleotides align to TRBD2. After removal of 5 bases from V and 0 bases from J, the junction contained 8 bases not matched to a gene. The CDR3 runs to 18 residues. The germline V gene has CDR1 SGHAT and CDR2 FQNNGV. CDR3 sequence (DNA): TGTGCCAGCAGCGGATCGGGACTAGCGGGGCCCAGCACAGATACGCAGTATTTT. Translation: CASSGSGLAGPSTDTQYF.

CDR3 loop: CASRPGLAGVYEQYF. DNA of the CDR3: TGTGCCAGCAGGCCGGGACTAGCGGGAGTATACGAGCAGTACTTC. The chain combines TRBV6-6 with TRBJ2-7; 14 bases map to TRBD2. After removal of 6 bases from V and 4 bases from J, the junction contained 5 bases not matched to a gene. The V gene's germline CDR1 is MNHNY and CDR2 SVGAGI (reference sequence). The length of the CDR3 is 15 residues.

This clone was seen a few times. The V and J genes are TRBV6-2 or TRBV6-3 and TRBJ2-2; 9 bases align to TRBD2. The CDR3 is 18 residues long. Germline CDR1 MNHEY, CDR2 SVGEGT. J gave up 6 bases and V 2 bases, and 13 bases lay outside the gene matches. The CDR3 loop is CASSYPTAAGGPAGELFF. The CDR3 DNA reads TGTGCCAGCAGTTACCCGACCGCCGCGGGAGGGCCTGCCGGGGAGCTGTTTTTT.

This clone was picked up one time. The V call is TRBV7-9, the J call TRBJ1-4; D unresolved. The CDR3 is 16 residues long. Germline-derived CDR1 and CDR2 are SEHNR and FQNEAQ (reference sequence). With 4 bases removed from V and 3 bases from J, the gap between germline ends came to 15 bases. CDR3 protein: CASSSHRVGPNEKLFF. DNA for the CDR3: TGTGCCAGCAGCTCACATAGAGTGGGTCCTAATGAAAAACTGTTTTTT.

The table lists this clone with a count of one. This chain links TRBV9 with TRBJ2-1; D is uncertain. Per germline, CDR1 SGDLS and CDR2 YYNGEE. V was trimmed by 4 bases and J by 5 bases, leaving 10 bases between them. The CDR3 runs to 13 residues. The CDR3 sequence: CASSLDIHNEQFF. Here the CDR3 DNA reads TGTGCCAGCAGCCTCGACATACACAATGAGCAGTTCTTC.

The gene calls are TRBV5-1 and TRBJ2-1; 10 positions agree with TRBD2. With 4 bases clipped from V and 8 bases from J, the junction kept 12 bases outside the gene matches. Germline V lookup: CDR1 SGHRS, CDR2 YFSETQ. This CDR3 contains 16 residues. The CDR3 coding sequence is TGCGCCAGCAGCCCTGGGACTAGCGAGCCCCCCCATGAGCAGTTCTTC. Protein product: CASSPGTSEPPHEQFF.

The chain uses TRBV15 and TRBJ1-1; D call uncertain. The CDR3 has 15 residues. CDR1 and CDR2 from the germline V gene are LNHNV and YYDKDF (reference sequence). Trimming left V 8 bases short and J 1 base short, with 17 bases between. CDR3 coding DNA: TGTGCCACCGGGTCACTCCGGACGGAGAACACTGAAGCTTTCTTT. It translates to CATGSLRTENTEAFF.

This clone came up a few times. J is TRBJ1-5 and V is TRBV5-8, with a tentative D call TRBD1 (6 bases). The CDR3 sequence is 15 residues long. In germline, CDR1 is SGHTS, CDR2 YDEGEE. V was shortened by 4 bases and J by 5 bases, with 16 bases between the two germline ends. The DNA for the CDR3 is TGTGCCAGCAGCCCCGGGATCGCAGGGGATCAGCCCCAGCATTTT. Amino acids: CASSPGIAGDQPQHF.

The chain couples TRBV2 to TRBJ1-5; 12 bases are shared with TRBD1. CDR1 is SNHLY, CDR2 FYNNEI, per germline. The CDR3 sequence is 18 residues long. The J segment lost 3 bases and the V segment lost 6 bases, leaving 12 bases of the junction unmatched. For the CDR3, the DNA is TGTGCCAGCAGCCGGGACAGGGGGCGCATTGGCCTCAATCAGCCCCAGCATTTT. Translation: CASSRDRGRIGLNQPQHF.

This chain joins TRBV5-4 and TRBJ1-4; the match to TRBD1 covers 7 bases. CDR1 and CDR2 (germline): SGHNT, YYREEE (reference sequence). The CDR3 is 15 residues long. After removal of 4 bases from V and 3 bases from J, the junction contained 6 bases not matched to a gene. This CDR3 is CASSQPGQSNEKLFF. The CDR3 nucleotides are TGTGCCAGCAGCCAACCGGGACAGTCTAATGAAAAACTGTTTTTT.

The rearrangement joins TRBV2 to TRBJ2-2; 11 bases map to TRBD2. The germline gives CDR1 SNHLY, CDR2 FYNNEI. The V and J ends lost 5 bases and 3 bases, in that order; junction bases with no gene match: 2. The CDR3 has 15 amino acids. CDR3 sequence reads: CASSLTSGDTGELFF. In DNA, the CDR3 is TGTGCCAGCAGTTTGACTAGCGGGGACACCGGGGAGCTGTTTTTT.

This clone has just one count. The V and J genes are TRBV18 and TRBJ2-7; 7 bases align to TRBD1. CDR1 is KGHSH and CDR2 is LQKENI in the germline V gene. V was clipped by 3 bases and J by 2 bases; unmatched bases: 7. The CDR3 sequence is 15 residues long. This CDR3 reads CASSPLGTDTYEQYF. CDR3 DNA: TGTGCCAGCTCACCTCTGGGGACAGATACCTACGAGCAGTACTTC.

The genes are TRBV6-5 and TRBJ1-1; tentatively, D is TRBD1 (5 bases). The CDR3 is 11 amino acids. V lost 4 bases and J lost 11, with 11 bases in between. Germline V gene sequence: CDR1 MNHEY, CDR2 SVGAGI. The CDR3: CASSLGPTAFF. The CDR3 DNA reads TGTGCCAGCAGTTTGGGACCCACGGCTTTCTTT.

This clone showed up just once. In nucleotides, the CDR3 is TGTGCCATCAGTGAGCGCAGCTGGGAACAGTTCTTC. Its translation: CAISERSWEQFF. The chain joins TRBV10-3 to TRBJ2-1, with no clear D. V gave up 2 bases and J gave up 13 bases, with 12 bases separating them. The CDR3 consists of 12 residues. Germline V lookup: CDR1 ENHRY, CDR2 SYGVKD.

The genes are TRBV5-4 and TRBJ2-7, with 8 bases fitting TRBD1. Germline assignment: CDR1 SGHNT and CDR2 YYREEE (reference sequence). CDR3 length equals 14 residues. After removal of 0 bases from V and 6 bases from J, the junction contained 5 bases not matched to a gene. CDR3 amino acids: CASSLGTGMSEQYF. DNA for the CDR3: TGTGCCAGCAGCTTGGGGACAGGGATGAGCGAGCAGTACTTC.

The chain recombines TRBV29-1 with TRBJ1-1; 8 bases map to TRBD1. This CDR3 comprises 14 residues. V shed 4 bases, J shed 1 base, and the junction held 5 bases outside the gene matches. CDR1 and CDR2 from the germline V gene are SQVTM and ANQGSEA. The CDR3 DNA follows: TGCAGCGTTGCCCAGGGGGCGGCGAACACTGAAGCTTTCTTT. Protein product: CSVAQGAANTEAFF.

The rearrangement links TRBV19 to TRBJ2-3; 7 nucleotides line up with TRBD2. The CDR3 covers 14 residues. V lost 6 bases, J lost 3 bases, and 6 bases stayed unmatched. Germline V lookup: CDR1 LNHDA, CDR2 SQIVND (reference sequence). In DNA form, the CDR3 reads TGTGCCAGTAGGCGGGAGATCGGGACAGATACGCAGTATTTT. Protein product: CASRREIGTDTQYF. Drawing the rest from reference TRBV19 and TRBJ2-3, the complete variable domain is DGGITQSPKYLFRKEGQNVTLSCEQNLNHDAMYWYRQDPGQGLRLIYYSQIVNDFQKGDIAEGYSVSREKKESFPLTVTSAQKNPTAFYLCASRREIGTDTQYFGPGTRLTVL.

A remark on this clone: An end of the junction does not agree with germline; a read error may underlie this. This chain joins TRBV18 and TRBJ2-1, with TRBD1 as a possible D gene (6 bases). Per germline, CDR1 KGHSH and CDR2 LQKENI. This CDR3 is built from 13 residues. The CDR3 spells CASSPSGERNKLF. The CDR3 DNA is TGTGCCAGCTCACCTTCAGGGGAGAGGAACAAGCTCTTC.